Shown below are 12 T cell receptor beta chains from a single sample sequenced in a study of blood T cell repertoires in COVID-19. Profiled with immunoSEQ multiplex PCR; TCRdb holds only in-frame clones, not every one. The data show hundreds of thousands of clones, around 90% seen once. The sequenced material came from peripheral blood. The receptors stem from a man between 18 and 35 years old with active or convalescent COVID-19.

This rearrangement joins TRBV4-2 to TRBJ1-2; maybe TRBD1 (5 bases). Germline V CDR1 and CDR2: LGHNA, YNFKEQ. Trimming took 0 bases from V and 2 from J, leaving 13 bases between them. The CDR3 consists of 16 residues. CDR3 nucleotides: TGTGCCAGCAGCCAAGATTTTTTGACAGCGAACTATGGCTACACCTTC. Encoded protein: CASSQDFLTANYGYTF.

The genes are TRBV5-1 and TRBJ1-1; no clear D. CDR1 is SGHRS, CDR2 YFSETQ, per germline. V lost 3 bases, J lost 1 base, and 7 bases lay in between. There are 13 residues in the CDR3. The CDR3 DNA is TGCGCCAGCAGCTGGAGTGAGAACACTGAAGCTTTCTTT. It is translated as CASSWSENTEAFF.

The V call is TRBV9, the J call TRBJ2-2, with TRBD1 as a possible D gene (5 bases). From germline, CDR1 is SGDLS and CDR2 YYNGEE. With 5 bases removed from V and 3 bases from J, the gap between germline ends came to 11 bases. The CDR3 has 14 amino acids. This CDR3 is CASRGVGDTGELFF. The CDR3 DNA reads as TGTGCCAGCAGAGGGGTAGGGGACACCGGGGAGCTGTTTTTT.

The V call is TRBV9, the J call TRBJ2-1; 10 bases map to TRBD2. There are 16 residues in the CDR3. The germline V gene encodes CDR1 SGDLS and CDR2 YYNGEE. The trim removed 1 base at V and 9 bases at J, leaving 10 bases unmatched. CDR3 amino acids: CASSVISGGAFGEQFF. The DNA for the CDR3 is TGTGCCAGCAGCGTAATAAGCGGGGGGGCCTTCGGTGAGCAGTTCTTC.

This chain connects TRBV9 to TRBJ2-3; no clear D. V lost 5 bases to trimming and J lost 0 bases, with 16 bases between them. This CDR3 has 16 residues. The germline V gene encodes CDR1 SGDLS and CDR2 YYNGEE. In DNA form, the CDR3 reads TGTGCCAGCAGTGAGTCCCCCCCCTTTAGCACAGATACGCAGTATTTT. Protein: CASSESPPFSTDTQYF.

This chain uses TRBV4-1 with TRBJ2-2; D perhaps matches TRBD1 (6 bases). The V end was cut by 2 bases, the J end by 6 bases, with 10 bases between. Germline V gene sequence: CDR1 MGHRA, CDR2 YSYEKL. This CDR3 is built from 14 residues. CDR3 nucleotide sequence: TGCGCCAGCAGCCAACAGGGGTGGGCCGGGGAGCTGTTTTTT. Protein product: CASSQQGWAGELFF.

The chain couples TRBV7-9 to TRBJ2-1, with TRBD1 matching over 7 bases. From germline, CDR1 is SEHNR and CDR2 FQNEAQ (reference sequence). After removal of 5 bases from V and 7 bases from J, the junction contained 14 bases not matched to a gene. The CDR3 totals 16 residues. The CDR3 sequence is CASSPVQGKIWNEQFF. The CDR3 bases are TGTGCCAGCAGCCCGGTACAGGGGAAAATCTGGAATGAGCAGTTCTTC.

This chain links TRBV13 with TRBJ2-7, with 7 positions matching TRBD2. Germline-derived CDR1 and CDR2 are PRHDT and FYEKMQ (reference sequence). The CDR3 runs to 15 residues. Trimming took 4 bases from V and 3 from J; bases not matched to a gene: 9. CDR3 residues: CASSSGLGSNYEQYF. The CDR3 DNA is TGTGCCAGCAGCTCTGGACTAGGTAGTAACTACGAGCAGTACTTC.

The genes are TRBV5-8 and TRBJ2-1; D is unclear. The V end was cut by 2 bases, the J end by 9 bases, with 15 bases between. Germline loops: CDR1 SGHTS, CDR2 YDEGEE. The CDR3 consists of 14 residues. As DNA, the CDR3 is TGTGCCAGCAGCTTTACTTCAGGTTTTATTGAGCAGTTCTTC. Its translation: CASSFTSGFIEQFF.

The chain has TRBV5-4 and TRBJ2-7, with D maybe TRBD2 (5 bases). The CDR3 loop spans 14 amino acids. The V gene's germline CDR1 is SGHNT and CDR2 YYREEE (reference sequence). The germline V and J ends were trimmed by 5 bases and 5 bases, with 17 bases remaining between them. CDR3 in amino acids: CASRNLVTRDEQYF. CDR3 in DNA: TGTGCCAGCAGAAATTTGGTCACGAGGGACGAGCAGTACTTC.

The chain links TRBV15 to TRBJ2-7, with D possibly matching TRBD2 (5 bases). With 1 base removed from V and 5 bases from J, the gap between germline ends came to 12 bases. The CDR3 length is 14 residues. The germline gives CDR1 LNHNV, CDR2 YYDKDF (reference sequence). The CDR3 DNA follows: TGTGCCACCAGCAGAGTCGAGAGGGTACACGAGCAGTACTTC. Its protein is CATSRVERVHEQYF. Combining the CDR3 with reference TRBV15 and TRBJ2-7 gives the whole variable domain DAMVIQNPRYQVTQFGKPVTLSCSQTLNHNVMYWYQQKSSQAPKLLFHYYDKDFNNEADTPDNFQSRRPNTSFCFLDIRSPGLGDTAMYLCATSRVERVHEQYFGPGTRLTVT.

The chain employs TRBV5-1 and TRBJ2-7; D is uncertain. The ends were cut back, 1 base at V and 2 bases at J, with 13 bases in the middle. This CDR3 comprises 15 residues. Germline CDR1 SGHRS, CDR2 YFSETQ. CDR3 DNA: TGCGCCAGCAGCTTGAGCCGGGTGCTACCCTACGAGCAGTACTTC. This codes for CASSLSRVLPYEQYF.